Below are 17 T cell receptor beta chains sequenced from a single sample in a study of radiotherapy plus CTLA-4 blockade in lung cancer. Assay used: immunoSEQ multiplex PCR; TCRdb lists only in-frame clones, some missing. The sample comprises around 72,000 clones, around 80% of which are singletons, and 7.1% rests with the top ten. Sequenced material: peripheral blood, taken from a patient treated with radiotherapy plus ipilimumab. The receptors derive from a human donor with non-small cell lung cancer who had a complete response to radiotherapy plus ipilimumab.

This chain links TRBV28 with TRBJ1-1, with D hard to call. The V and J ends lost 5 bases and 6 bases respectively, with 16 bases between them. Germline CDR1 is MDHEN and CDR2 is SYDVKM. The CDR3 contains 14 residues. The chain's CDR3 is CASSVPGTVAEAFF. The CDR3 DNA reads as TGTGCCAGCAGTGTTCCGGGAACGGTTGCTGAAGCTTTCTTT.

The rearrangement links TRBV5-1 to TRBJ2-2; 9 nucleotides agree with TRBD2. Germline CDR1 reads SGHRS; CDR2 reads YFSETQ. The CDR3 has 16 residues. V shed 4 bases, J shed 2 bases, and the junction held 6 bases outside the gene matches. Written as DNA, the CDR3 is TGCGCCAGCAGCCTCACGACTAGCGGCAACACCGGGGAGCTGTTTTTT. Residues: CASSLTTSGNTGELFF.

This clone was detected a few times. The chain recombines TRBV4-1 with TRBJ2-2, with 10 bases aligning to TRBD1. Germline lookup yields CDR1 MGHRA and CDR2 YSYEKL. This CDR3 is 17 amino acids long. Trimming removed 2 bases from V and 4 bases from J; junction bases left unmatched: 7. CDR3 loop: CASSQPGTGVGTGELFF. The CDR3, as DNA: TGCGCCAGCAGCCAACCCGGGACAGGGGTAGGCACCGGGGAGCTGTTTTTT.

V gene TRBV7-2 combines with J gene TRBJ2-3; 9 bases align to TRBD1. From germline, CDR1 is SGHTA and CDR2 FQGNSA. The CDR3 runs 15 residues. V lost 5 bases and J lost 2; bases outside the gene matches: 5. The CDR3 bases are TGTGCCAGCAGCCCGGGACAGGGCCCCACAGATACGCAGTATTTT. Translated: CASSPGQGPTDTQYF.

This clone was counted a few times. This chain uses TRBV5-1 with TRBJ1-3, with a weak D call TRBD1 (5 bases). CDR3 length: 14 residues. The germline CDR1 and CDR2 sequences are SGHRS and YFSETQ. The V and J ends lost 4 bases and 0 bases respectively, with 8 bases between them. The CDR3 here is CASSDSVSGNTIYF. As DNA, the CDR3 is TGCGCCAGCAGCGACAGCGTCTCTGGAAACACCATATATTTT.

This clone was picked up a small number of times. This chain links TRBV9 with TRBJ2-7, with 9 positions matching TRBD1. Per germline, CDR1 SGDLS and CDR2 YYNGEE. J lost 2 bases, V lost 2 bases, and 11 bases had no gene match. CDR3 size: 17 residues. CDR3 sequence (DNA): TGTGCCAGCAGCGTTGGTATTGGGACAGGGAGGACCTACGAGCAGTACTTC. It specifies CASSVGIGTGRTYEQYF.

This clone has just a few counts. V is TRBV7-9 and J is TRBJ2-5, with D hard to call. Germline CDR1 reads SEHNR; CDR2 reads FQNEAQ (reference sequence). Trimming cost V 1 base and J 2 bases, with 8 bases left between them. The CDR3 length is 14 residues. CDR3 residues: CASSLELIQETQYF. Here the CDR3 DNA reads TGTGCCAGCAGCTTAGAGCTGATTCAAGAGACCCAGTACTTC.

V gene TRBV19 combines with J gene TRBJ1-5; D remains ambiguous. V shed 5 bases and J shed 0 bases, with 8 bases lying between them. Germline V CDR1 and CDR2: LNHDA, SQIVND (reference sequence). The CDR3 totals 14 residues. This CDR3 is CASSQQLSNQPQHF. In nucleotides, the CDR3 is TGTGCCAGTAGTCAACAGCTTAGCAATCAGCCCCAGCATTTT.

V gene TRBV7-2 combines with J gene TRBJ2-7; TRBD2 matches 14 bases. CDR1 SGHTA and CDR2 FQGNSA come from the germline V gene. The CDR3 is 15 residues long. V was pared by 5 bases and J by 1 base, with 1 base of the junction left unmatched. CDR3 DNA: TGTGCCAGCAGCCGGACTAGCGGGGGGTCCTACGAGCAGTACTTC. Residues: CASSRTSGGSYEQYF.

The chain carries TRBV9 and TRBJ2-1; D perhaps matches TRBD1 (7 bases). This CDR3 has 16 amino acids. Trimming shortened V by 0 bases and J by 8 bases, and 18 bases separated the two germline ends. Germline lookup yields CDR1 SGDLS and CDR2 YYNGEE. DNA of the CDR3: TGTGCCAGCAGCGTAGCCTACGGGCAGGGGGGCGATGAGCAGTTCTTC. Protein product: CASSVAYGQGGDEQFF.

The rearrangement links TRBV5-5 to TRBJ1-2; 8 nucleotides agree with TRBD1. The CDR3 runs 14 residues. Germline V lookup: CDR1 SGHKS, CDR2 YYEKEE (reference sequence). Trimming at V came to 0 bases and at J to 6 bases, leaving 4 bases not matched to a gene. The DNA of the CDR3 is TGTGCCAGCAGCTTGGCCAGGGGGCGCGATGGCTACACCTTC. It translates to CASSLARGRDGYTF.

This clone has only a few counts. The chain couples TRBV19 to TRBJ2-1; D call uncertain. Germline CDR1 reads LNHDA; CDR2 reads SQIVND (reference sequence). CDR3 length equals 12 residues. V shed 8 bases and J shed 1 base, with 6 bases lying between them. The CDR3 nucleotides read TGTGCCAGTGTGGGATCCTACAATGAGCAGTTCTTC. Translating it yields CASVGSYNEQFF.

The V call is TRBV7-8, the J call TRBJ1-5; 7 positions match TRBD1. The CDR3 spans 14 residues. Germline trimming cut 5 bases from V and 2 bases from J; bases unmatched to any gene: 3. CDR1 and CDR2 from the germline V gene are SGHVS and FQNEAQ. The CDR3 coding sequence is TGTGCCAGCAGCACTGGGACAGGCAATCAGCCCCAGCATTTT. Translation gives CASSTGTGNQPQHF.

This chain connects TRBV19 to TRBJ2-7; TRBD1 matches 11 bases. The V and J ends lost 5 bases and 0 bases, in that order; junction bases with no gene match: 3. This CDR3 comprises 15 residues. From germline, CDR1 is LNHDA and CDR2 SQIVND (reference sequence). Here the CDR3 DNA reads TGTGCCAGTAGTCTCGGGACAGGGGGCTCCTACGAGCAGTACGTC. It translates to CASSLGTGGSYEQYV.

The chain links TRBV12-5 to TRBJ2-1; D is undetermined. Germline values: CDR1 LGHNT, CDR2 FRNRAP. Trimming shortened V by 6 bases and J by 0 bases, and 9 bases separated the two germline ends. CDR3 length equals 14 residues. The CDR3 loop is CASGRPSSYNEQFF. CDR3 nucleotide sequence: TGTGCTAGTGGCCGACCTAGCTCCTACAATGAGCAGTTCTTC.

This chain connects TRBV28 to TRBJ2-1; 12 nucleotides align to TRBD2. The ends lost 1 base at V and 9 bases at J; junction bases unmatched: 13. The CDR3 is 18 residues long. Per germline, CDR1 MDHEN and CDR2 SYDVKM. This CDR3 is CASSLYASGGAFVSEQFF. In DNA, the CDR3 is TGTGCCAGCAGTTTATATGCTAGCGGGGGGGCCTTCGTAAGTGAGCAGTTCTTC. Filled out from reference TRBV28 and TRBJ2-1, the complete variable domain reads DVKVTQSSRYLVKRTGEKVFLECVQDMDHENMFWYRQDPGLGLRLIYFSYDVKMKEKGDIPEGYSVSREKKERFSLILESASTNQTSMYLCASSLYASGGAFVSEQFFGPGTRLTVL.

The V and J genes are TRBV30 and TRBJ1-4; TRBD1 aligns across 7 bases. This CDR3 comprises 13 residues. Germline loops: CDR1 GTSNPN, CDR2 SVGIG (reference sequence). CDR3 bases: TGTGCGTACGGTAGGGGGCATGGTGAAAAACTGTTTTTT. Residues: CAYGRGHGEKLFF.